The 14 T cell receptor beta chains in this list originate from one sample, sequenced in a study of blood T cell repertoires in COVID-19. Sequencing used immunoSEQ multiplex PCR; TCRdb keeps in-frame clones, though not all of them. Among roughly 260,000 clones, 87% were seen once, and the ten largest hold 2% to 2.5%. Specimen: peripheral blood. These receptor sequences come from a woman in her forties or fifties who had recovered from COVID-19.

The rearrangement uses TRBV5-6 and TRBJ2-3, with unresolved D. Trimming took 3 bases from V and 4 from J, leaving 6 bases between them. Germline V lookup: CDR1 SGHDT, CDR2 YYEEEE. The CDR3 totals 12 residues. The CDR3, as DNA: TGTGCCAGCAGCTGGTCGGCAGATACGCAGTATTTT. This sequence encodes CASSWSADTQYF.

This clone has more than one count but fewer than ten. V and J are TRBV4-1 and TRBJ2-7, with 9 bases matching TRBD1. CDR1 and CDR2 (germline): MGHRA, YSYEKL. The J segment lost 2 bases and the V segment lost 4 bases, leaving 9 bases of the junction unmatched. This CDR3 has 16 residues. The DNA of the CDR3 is TGCGCCAGCAGCCCAACCCGGGACAGGGCCCCCTACGAGCAGTACTTC. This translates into CASSPTRDRAPYEQYF.

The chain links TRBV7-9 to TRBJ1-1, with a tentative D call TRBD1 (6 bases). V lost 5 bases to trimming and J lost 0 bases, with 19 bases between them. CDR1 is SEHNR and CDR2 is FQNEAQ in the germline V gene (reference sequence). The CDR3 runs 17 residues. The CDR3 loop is CASSPYREPWMNTEAFF. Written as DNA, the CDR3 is TGTGCCAGCAGCCCCTACAGGGAACCATGGATGAACACTGAAGCTTTCTTT.

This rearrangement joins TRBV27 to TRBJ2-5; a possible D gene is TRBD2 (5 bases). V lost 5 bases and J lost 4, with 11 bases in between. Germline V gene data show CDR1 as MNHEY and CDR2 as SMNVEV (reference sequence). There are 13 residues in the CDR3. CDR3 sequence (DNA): TGTGCCAGCAGTCGAGGGTTACTAGAGACCCAGTACTTC. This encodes CASSRGLLETQYF.

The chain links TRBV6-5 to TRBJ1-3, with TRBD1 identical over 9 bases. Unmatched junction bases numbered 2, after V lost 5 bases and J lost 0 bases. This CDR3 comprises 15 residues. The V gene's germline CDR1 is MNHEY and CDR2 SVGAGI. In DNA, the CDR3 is TGTGCCAGCAGTACAGGGGGCCGCTCTGGAAACACCATATATTTT. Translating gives CASSTGGRSGNTIYF.

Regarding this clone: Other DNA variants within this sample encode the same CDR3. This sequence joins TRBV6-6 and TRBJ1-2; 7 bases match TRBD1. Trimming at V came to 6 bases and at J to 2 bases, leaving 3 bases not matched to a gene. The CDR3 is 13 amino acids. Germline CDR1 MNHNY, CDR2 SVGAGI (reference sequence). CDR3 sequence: CASSPGGNYGYTF. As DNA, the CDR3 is TGTGCCAGCAGCCCAGGGGGAAACTATGGCTACACCTTC.

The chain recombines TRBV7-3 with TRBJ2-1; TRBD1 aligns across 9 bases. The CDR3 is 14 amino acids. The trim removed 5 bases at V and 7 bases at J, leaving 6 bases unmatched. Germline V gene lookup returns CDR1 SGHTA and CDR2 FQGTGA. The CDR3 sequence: CASSPTGGRNEQFF. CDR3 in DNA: TGTGCCAGCAGCCCGACAGGGGGACGGAATGAGCAGTTCTTC. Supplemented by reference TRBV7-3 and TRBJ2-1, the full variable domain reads GAGVSQTPSNKVTEKGKYVELRCDPISGHTALYWYRQSLGQGPEFLIYFQGTGAADDSGLPNDRFFAVRPEGSVSTLKIQRTERGDSAVYLCASSPTGGRNEQFFGPGTRLTVL.

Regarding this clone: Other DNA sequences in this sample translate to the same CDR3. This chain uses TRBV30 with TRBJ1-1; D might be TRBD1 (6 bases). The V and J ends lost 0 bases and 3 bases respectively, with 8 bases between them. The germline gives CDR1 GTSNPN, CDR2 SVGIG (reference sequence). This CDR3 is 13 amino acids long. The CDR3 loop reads CAWSVKGDTEAFF. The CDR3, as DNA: TGTGCCTGGAGTGTAAAGGGGGACACTGAAGCTTTCTTT.

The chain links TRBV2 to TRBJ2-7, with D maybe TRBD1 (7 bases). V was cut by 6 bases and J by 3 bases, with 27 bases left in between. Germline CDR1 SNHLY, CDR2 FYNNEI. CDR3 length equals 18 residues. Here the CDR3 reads CASRPPQGGRFLFYEQYF. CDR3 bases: TGTGCCAGCAGGCCACCCCAGGGGGGTCGTTTCTTGTTCTACGAGCAGTACTTC.

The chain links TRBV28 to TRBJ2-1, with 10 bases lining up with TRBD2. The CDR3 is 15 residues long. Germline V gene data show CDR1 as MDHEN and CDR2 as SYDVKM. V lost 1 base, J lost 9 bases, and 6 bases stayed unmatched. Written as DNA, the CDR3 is TGTGCCAGCAGTTTATCGCTAGCGGGAGTGTCTGAGCAGTTCTTC. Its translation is CASSLSLAGVSEQFF.

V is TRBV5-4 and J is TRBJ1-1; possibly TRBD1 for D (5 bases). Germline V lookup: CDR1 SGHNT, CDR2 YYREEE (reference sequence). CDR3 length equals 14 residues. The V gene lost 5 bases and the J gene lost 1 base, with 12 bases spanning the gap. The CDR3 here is CASRPGGRNTEAFF. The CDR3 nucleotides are TGTGCCAGCAGACCCGGGGGGAGGAACACTGAAGCTTTCTTT. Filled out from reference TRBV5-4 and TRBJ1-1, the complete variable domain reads ETGVTQSPTHLIKTRGQQVTLRCSSQSGHNTVSWYQQALGQGPQFIFQYYREEENGRGNFPPRFSGLQFPNYSSELNVNALELDDSALYLCASRPGGRNTEAFFGQGTRLTVV.

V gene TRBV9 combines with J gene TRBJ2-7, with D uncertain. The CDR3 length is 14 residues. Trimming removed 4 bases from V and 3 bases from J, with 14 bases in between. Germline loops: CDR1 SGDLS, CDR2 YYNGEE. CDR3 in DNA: TGTGCCAGCAGCCCCTACGCGGTCCACTACGAGCAGTACTTC. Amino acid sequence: CASSPYAVHYEQYF.

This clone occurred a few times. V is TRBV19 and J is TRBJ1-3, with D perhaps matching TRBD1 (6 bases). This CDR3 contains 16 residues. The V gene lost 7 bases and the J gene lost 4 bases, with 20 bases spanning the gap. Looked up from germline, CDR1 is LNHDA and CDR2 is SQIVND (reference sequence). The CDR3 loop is CASTKKQGTPGNTIYF. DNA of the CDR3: TGTGCCAGTACCAAAAAACAGGGTACGCCCGGAAACACCATATATTTT.

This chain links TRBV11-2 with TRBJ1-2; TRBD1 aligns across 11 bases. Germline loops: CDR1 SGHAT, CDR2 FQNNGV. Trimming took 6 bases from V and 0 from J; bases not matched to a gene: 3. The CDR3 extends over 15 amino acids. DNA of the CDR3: TGTGCCAGCAGTTTGGGACAGGGGGCTAACTATGGCTACACCTTC. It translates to CASSLGQGANYGYTF.